Listed below are T cell receptor beta chains from one sample, sequenced in a study of T cells after yellow fever vaccination. One entry per CDR3 protein results from TCRdb running MiXCR on the 5' RACE reads. The sample has 250,000 to 350,000 distinct CDR3 sequences; around 4.4% are singletons. Here the sequenced sample was PBMCs, taken 15 days after the yellow fever booster vaccination. Receptor source: a man aged 18 to 29 who received the YFV17D yellow fever vaccine. Both conserved end residues are part of each CDR3. The D gene is left open where the match is weak. Only part of the rows carry a size: once, few, many, or a class if the clone is expanded.

CDR3	DNA	J	D	V	size	length
CASSYRDLGTEAFF	TGTGCCAGCAGTTACCGTGACCTGGGGACTGAAGCTTTCTTT	TRBJ1-1	NA	TRBV6-5	NA	14
CSARAPQVDTQYF	TGCAGTGCTAGAGCGCCCCAGGTAGATACGCAGTATTTT	TRBJ2-3	NA	TRBV20-1	NA	13
CSANLGTSGAQETQYF	TGCAGTGCGAACCTGGGGACTAGCGGGGCCCAAGAGACCCAGTACTTC	TRBJ2-5	TRBD2	TRBV20-1	few	16
CASREDRGPLAGRNEQFF	TGTGCCAGCAGAGAGGACAGGGGGCCCCTAGCGGGGAGGAATGAGCAGTTCTTC	TRBJ2-1	TRBD1	TRBV2	few	18
CASSQTETGYTF	TGTGCCAGCAGCCAGACAGAGACAGGCTACACCTTC	TRBJ1-2	NA	TRBV3-1	few	12
CAVNRDANTGELFF	TGTGCCGTAAACCGGGACGCGAACACCGGGGAGCTGTTTTTT	TRBJ2-2	NA	TRBV10-3	many	14
CASSYSGQGFNEQFF	TGTGCCAGCAGTTACTCTGGACAGGGGTTCAATGAGCAGTTCTTC	TRBJ2-1	TRBD1	TRBV6-5	many	15
CSAREQGQGSGYTF	TGCAGTGCTAGAGAGCAGGGACAGGGTTCTGGCTACACCTTC	TRBJ1-2	TRBD1	TRBV20-1	NA	14
CASSSGSSGGFKTQYF	TGTGCCAGCAGCTCGGGCAGTAGCGGGGGCTTCAAGACCCAGTACTTC	TRBJ2-5	TRBD2	TRBV7-9	many	16
CASSWDSAGETQYF	TGTGCCAGCAGCTGGGACTCCGCCGGAGAGACCCAGTACTTC	TRBJ2-5	NA	TRBV11-3	NA	14
CASSRAGESDTQYF	TGTGCCAGCAGTAGAGCGGGGGAGTCAGATACGCAGTATTTT	TRBJ2-3	TRBD2	TRBV27	few	14
CASSYIGGNQPQHF	TGTGCCAGCAGTTACATCGGCGGTAATCAGCCCCAGCATTTT	TRBJ1-5	NA	TRBV6-2/TRBV6-3	NA	14
CASSLQGRTSGYTF	TGTGCCAGCAGTTTACAGGGGCGGACTAGTGGCTACACCTTC	TRBJ1-2	NA	TRBV12-3/TRBV12-4	NA	14
CASSFPGPRAPDTQYF	TGTGCCAGCAGTTTTCCGGGGCCGCGCGCCCCCGATACGCAGTATTTT	TRBJ2-3	NA	TRBV6-6	many	16
CSARIVAGAYYNEQFF	TGCAGTGCTAGAATAGTAGCGGGGGCCTACTACAATGAGCAGTTCTTC	TRBJ2-1	TRBD2	TRBV20-1	many	16
CASSFQRYGYTF	TGTGCCAGCAGTTTTCAGCGGTATGGCTACACCTTC	TRBJ1-2	NA	TRBV12-3/TRBV12-4	many	12
CASIPGLGNEQFF	TGTGCCAGCATCCCGGGCTTAGGGAATGAGCAGTTCTTC	TRBJ2-1	NA	TRBV12-3/TRBV12-4	few	13
CASSPREGFEKLFF	TGTGCCAGCAGCCCCAGGGAGGGTTTCGAAAAACTGTTTTTT	TRBJ1-4	NA	TRBV7-7	many	14
CASSVPGQPQFF	TGCGCCAGCAGCGTCCCCGGACAGCCCCAGTTCTTC	TRBJ2-1	NA	TRBV5-1	few	12
CASCPRAARPYGYTF	TGTGCCAGCTGCCCCCGGGCAGCGAGACCCTATGGCTACACCTTC	TRBJ1-2	NA	TRBV27	many	15
CASSSYGATGNEQFF	TGTGCCAGCAGCTCGTACGGGGCTACCGGCAATGAGCAGTTCTTC	TRBJ2-1	NA	TRBV7-9	few	15
CASSPGVHYGYTF	TGTGCCAGCAGCCCCGGGGTACATTATGGCTACACCTTC	TRBJ1-2	NA	TRBV7-8	few	13
CSAGGTDNYGYTF	TGCAGTGCTGGGGGGACGGATAACTATGGCTACACCTTC	TRBJ1-2	NA	TRBV20-1	NA	13
CARPGQGTYEQYF	TGTGCCAGGCCGGGACAGGGGACCTACGAGCAGTACTTC	TRBJ2-7	TRBD1	TRBV6-4	many	13
CASSKQGAEKLFF	TGTGCCAGCAGCAAACAGGGGGCGGAAAAACTGTTTTTT	TRBJ1-4	TRBD1	TRBV7-2	many	13
CASSTRGTGPPYEQYF	TGTGCCAGCAGCACAAGGGGGACAGGGCCTCCCTACGAGCAGTACTTC	TRBJ2-7	TRBD1	TRBV28	NA	16
CASSPQYLEDTQYF	TGTGCCAGCAGCCCTCAGTATCTTGAAGATACGCAGTATTTT	TRBJ2-3	NA	TRBV7-2	many	14
CASRPLAGLNTGELFF	TGTGCCAGCAGACCCCTAGCGGGGCTAAACACCGGGGAGCTGTTTTTT	TRBJ2-2	TRBD2	TRBV6-2/TRBV6-3	many	16
CSARPTGTVGSGNTIYF	TGCAGTGCTAGACCCACCGGGACGGTGGGCTCTGGAAACACCATATATTTT	TRBJ1-3	NA	TRBV20-1	many	17